These 27 T cell receptor beta chains share one sample of origin, sequenced in a study of patients and donors after allogeneic stem cell transplantation. Using its own MiXCR run on the RT-PCR reads, TCRdb lists one record per CDR3 protein. Counted here are tens of thousands of distinct CDR3 sequences, roughly 50% occurring once; the ten biggest clones make up under 70%. Sequencing was done on a sample of blood, either unsorted or a sorted T cell fraction (not recorded which). The receptors derive from a human donor who was either an allogeneic HSCT recipient or a stem cell or donor lymphocyte infusion donor (not recorded which). It is not recorded whose cells these are; they may come from a transplant donor.

The V gene is TRBV13, the J gene TRBJ2-1; 11 bases are a match to TRBD2. Germline-derived CDR1 and CDR2 are PRHDT and FYEKMQ (reference sequence). V lost 1 base, J lost 3 bases, and 8 bases stayed unmatched. The CDR3 has 18 amino acids. DNA of the CDR3: TGTGCCAGCAGCTTAGACGGGACTAGCGGATATTACTACAATGAGCAGTTCTTC. It translates to CASSLDGTSGYYYNEQFF.

V and J are TRBV9 and TRBJ2-1, with 7 nucleotides matching TRBD2. This CDR3 comprises 14 residues. The ends lost 4 bases at V and 4 bases at J; junction bases unmatched: 5. CDR1 is SGDLS and CDR2 is YYNGEE in the germline V gene. The CDR3 DNA reads TGTGCCAGCAGCCCGGGAGGCTCGTACAATGAGCAGTTCTTC. Amino acids: CASSPGGSYNEQFF.

This clonotype appeared a single time. This chain joins TRBV15 and TRBJ2-1; TRBD1 aligns across 9 bases. The V gene's germline CDR1 is LNHNV and CDR2 YYDKDF (reference sequence). CDR3 length: 16 residues. Losses at the gene ends were 3 bases for V and 7 bases for J; bases not matched to a gene: 10. The chain's CDR3 is CATSRTRDRAMNEQFF. As DNA, the CDR3 is TGTGCCACCAGCAGGACACGGGACAGGGCAATGAATGAGCAGTTCTTC. Supplemented by reference TRBV15 and TRBJ2-1, the full variable domain reads DAMVIQNPRYQVTQFGKPVTLSCSQTLNHNVMYWYQQKSSQAPKLLFHYYDKDFNNEADTPDNFQSRRPNTSFCFLDIRSPGLGDTAMYLCATSRTRDRAMNEQFFGPGTRLTVL.

This clonotype was observed a few times. This chain links TRBV12-3 or TRBV12-4 with TRBJ1-2; no clear D. Trimming left V 7 bases short and J 3 bases short, with 21 bases between. This CDR3 spans 16 amino acids. The CDR3 sequence: CASTSRSGSWHYGYTF. The DNA of the CDR3 is TGTGCCAGCACCTCGAGATCGGGGAGTTGGCACTATGGCTACACCTTC.

The gene calls are TRBV7-2 and TRBJ1-1, with D maybe TRBD1 (5 bases). The CDR3 is made up of 14 amino acids. Germline CDR1 SGHTA, CDR2 FQGNSA. V lost 2 bases to trimming and J lost 4 bases, with 11 bases between them. This CDR3 is CASSLQGPRTEAFF. CDR3 nucleotide sequence: TGTGCCAGCAGCTTACAGGGCCCTCGCACTGAAGCTTTCTTT.

The chain carries TRBV5-4 and TRBJ2-3, with D perhaps matching TRBD1 (5 bases). V was pared by 0 bases and J by 4 bases, with 15 bases between. The CDR3 loop spans 16 amino acids. In germline, CDR1 is SGHNT, CDR2 YYREEE (reference sequence). DNA of the CDR3: TGTGCCAGCAGCTTGGGCTTTGGGGCCCAGGCAGATACGCAGTATTTT. Its protein is CASSLGFGAQADTQYF.

The V and J genes are TRBV5-6 and TRBJ1-3, with unresolved D. Trimming took off 7 bases at V and 0 bases at J, with 8 bases between the two ends. The CDR3 has 13 amino acids. Germline loops: CDR1 SGHDT, CDR2 YYEEEE. The CDR3 nucleotides read TGTGCCAGCTTCGTGAGCTCTGGAAACACCATATATTTT. Translation: CASFVSSGNTIYF.

This rearrangement joins TRBV28 to TRBJ1-1; 10 bases line up with TRBD1. Looked up from germline, CDR1 is MDHEN and CDR2 is SYDVKM. CDR3 length equals 16 residues. V lost 6 bases, J lost 10 bases, and 17 bases stayed unmatched. CDR3 in amino acids: CASSLTSRDRGSGAFF. CDR3 DNA: TGTGCCAGCAGCCTAACATCCCGGGACAGGGGATCGGGAGCTTTCTTT.

This chain uses TRBV29-1 with TRBJ1-2, with 8 bases aligning to TRBD1. The germline gives CDR1 SQVTM, CDR2 ANQGSEA. The V and J ends lost 6 bases and 7 bases, in that order; junction bases with no gene match: 7. The CDR3 consists of 12 residues. The CDR3 nucleotides read TGCAGCGTCGGACAGGGCCTACTTGGCTACACCTTC. It yields the protein CSVGQGLLGYTF.

The chain is built from TRBV10-3 and TRBJ1-1; D is uncertain. V lost 2 bases and J 4 bases, leaving 8 bases between the germline ends. The CDR3 is 13 residues long. Germline V gene data show CDR1 as ENHRY and CDR2 as SYGVKD. The CDR3 nucleotides read TGTGCCATCAGTGAGGTCTCGAGCACTGAAGCTTTCTTT. It is translated as CAISEVSSTEAFF.

The chain links TRBV12-3 or TRBV12-4 to TRBJ1-2, with 12 bases fitting TRBD1. With V trimmed by 5 bases and J by 7 bases, 8 bases remained unmatched. This CDR3 is 15 amino acids long. The CDR3 DNA reads as TGTGCCAGCAGTCCACCGGGACAGGGGGCGGCTGGCTACACCTTC. Protein product: CASSPPGQGAAGYTF.

This chain uses TRBV27 with TRBJ1-2, with 11 bases fitting TRBD1. V was pared by 6 bases and J by 7 bases, with 13 bases of the junction left unmatched. The CDR3 has 16 residues. CDR1 MNHEY and CDR2 SMNVEV come from the germline V gene (reference sequence). This chain's CDR3 is CASRPDRGLVIGGYTF. CDR3 bases: TGTGCCAGCAGGCCGGACAGGGGGCTGGTAATTGGTGGCTACACCTTC.

This clonotype has only a few counts. V usage is TRBV28 and J usage is TRBJ1-5, with 8 bases lining up with TRBD1. With 4 bases clipped from V and 5 bases from J, the junction kept 4 bases outside the gene matches. From germline, CDR1 is MDHEN and CDR2 SYDVKM. This CDR3 is built from 14 residues. The CDR3 DNA reads TGTGCCAGCAGTTCTGGACAGGGAGATCAGCCCCAGCATTTT. This translates into CASSSGQGDQPQHF.

There are a few counts of this clonotype. The rearrangement uses TRBV7-8 and TRBJ1-6; D perhaps matches TRBD1 (6 bases). The CDR3 loop spans 16 amino acids. The V and J ends lost 4 bases and 2 bases respectively, with 12 bases between them. Per the germline V gene, CDR1 is SGHVS and CDR2 is FQNEAQ. The CDR3 DNA is TGTGCCAGCAGCTCGGACAGCCTTACCTATAATTCACCCCTCCACTTT. This codes for CASSSDSLTYNSPLHF.

This sequence joins TRBV25-1 and TRBJ1-1, with a possible D match to TRBD1 (6 bases). CDR1 and CDR2 from the germline V gene are MGHDK and SYGVNS. This CDR3 has 16 residues. V shed 2 bases and J shed 0 bases, with 13 bases lying between them. The chain's CDR3 is CASSERGRGLNTEAFF. The DNA of the CDR3 is TGTGCCAGCAGTGAACGGGGGAGGGGGTTGAACACTGAAGCTTTCTTT.

The chain recombines TRBV10-3 with TRBJ2-7; 13 bases agree with TRBD2. V lost 7 bases to trimming and J lost 1 base; unmatched junction nucleotides: 13. Germline assignment: CDR1 ENHRY and CDR2 SYGVKD. This CDR3 is 18 amino acids long. The CDR3 is CAINTVGLAGAESYEQYF. The DNA of the CDR3 is TGTGCCATCAATACTGTCGGACTAGCGGGAGCTGAGTCCTACGAGCAGTACTTC.

The rearrangement uses TRBV12-3 or TRBV12-4 and TRBJ1-2; no clear D gene. The CDR3 sequence is 13 residues long. Trimming pared 7 bases from V and 9 bases from J, leaving 18 bases between. The CDR3 DNA is TGTGCCAGCACCCAGGACCCCATAGCGCGCTACACCTTC. It yields the protein CASTQDPIARYTF.

The rearrangement links TRBV29-1 to TRBJ2-7, with a weak D call TRBD1 (5 bases). Germline V gene lookup returns CDR1 SQVTM and CDR2 ANQGSEA. V was pared by 5 bases and J by 3 bases, with 11 bases between. The CDR3 totals 12 residues. In DNA form, the CDR3 reads TGCAGCGTTCAAGGACAATTCTACGAGCAGTACTTC. Its protein product is CSVQGQFYEQYF.

The chain carries TRBV4-1 and TRBJ1-1; TRBD1 aligns across 9 bases. The germline V gene has CDR1 MGHRA and CDR2 YSYEKL. Trimming took 5 bases from V and 0 from J; bases not matched to a gene: 7. This CDR3 is 16 amino acids long. The CDR3 spells CASSGQGWLVNTEAFF. CDR3 nucleotide sequence: TGCGCCAGCAGCGGACAGGGGTGGTTGGTGAACACTGAAGCTTTCTTT.

The CDR3 sequence: CASSQAETNGYTF. Written as DNA, the CDR3 is TGCGCCAGCAGCCAAGCCGAAACCAATGGCTACACCTTC. The chain combines TRBV4-3 with TRBJ1-2; no clear D. The CDR3 extends over 13 amino acids. The germline V gene has CDR1 LGHNA and CDR2 YSLEER. V lost 1 base and J lost 6, with 9 bases in between.

The CDR3 region is CASSTGQIQNQPQHF. Here the CDR3 DNA reads TGTGCCAGCAGCACCGGACAGATACAAAATCAGCCCCAGCATTTT. This chain joins TRBV7-8 and TRBJ1-5; D might be TRBD1 (6 bases). This CDR3 contains 15 residues. The germline V gene encodes CDR1 SGHVS and CDR2 FQNEAQ. V shed 5 bases and J shed 4 bases, with 15 bases lying between them.

The chain employs TRBV10-3 and TRBJ1-5; 7 bases match TRBD1. V lost 6 bases and J lost 8; bases outside the gene matches: 7. CDR1 and CDR2 from the germline V gene are ENHRY and SYGVKD. The CDR3 runs to 13 residues. The CDR3 region has the DNA TGTGCCATCAGCTTGGGACAGAAGGAGCCCCAGCATTTT. The encoded protein is CAISLGQKEPQHF.

The chain uses TRBV20-1 and TRBJ2-1, with TRBD2 matching 8 bases. The CDR3 extends over 16 amino acids. V gave up 2 bases and J gave up 0 bases; unmatched junction bases: 6. Per germline, CDR1 DFQATT and CDR2 SNEGSKA (reference sequence). CDR3 region: CSARRLASSSYNEQFF. The CDR3 DNA reads TGCAGTGCTAGACGACTAGCGAGTAGCTCCTACAATGAGCAGTTCTTC.

The chain links TRBV4-2 to TRBJ1-5; TRBD1 might be the D (6 bases). Germline CDR1 reads LGHNA; CDR2 reads YNFKEQ. CDR3 length equals 18 residues. V lost 1 base and J 2 bases, leaving 18 bases between the germline ends. In DNA, the CDR3 is TGTGCCAGCAGCCAAGTCTACCACAGGGAAGGGGGCAATCAGCCCCAGCATTTT. Its translation: CASSQVYHREGGNQPQHF.

This clonotype appeared a few times. This chain's CDR3 is CAISSGGTEAFF. DNA for the CDR3: TGTGCCATCAGTTCGGGTGGGACTGAAGCTTTCTTT. V gene TRBV10-3 combines with J gene TRBJ1-1; D ambiguous. This CDR3 is 12 amino acids long. Germline CDR1 reads ENHRY; CDR2 reads SYGVKD. Between the trimmed V and J ends, which lost 5 bases and 5 bases, there was a span of 9 bases.

This clonotype came up a few times. The gene calls are TRBV4-3 and TRBJ1-1; a possible D gene is TRBD1 (5 bases). The CDR3 sequence is 15 residues long. The V gene's germline CDR1 is LGHNA and CDR2 YSLEER. Trimming shortened V by 0 bases and J by 8 bases, and 16 bases separated the two germline ends. Written as DNA, the CDR3 is TGCGCCAGCAGCCAAGAACGACAGCCCTTTCTCGAAGCTTTCTTT. Its protein is CASSQERQPFLEAFF.

This clonotype was counted between two and nine times. This chain connects TRBV21-1 to TRBJ1-6; the DNA was not compared with TRBD1, the D call given in the table. TRBV21-1 is classified as a pseudogene. The CDR3 has 19 amino acids. For the CDR3, the DNA is TGTGCCAGCAGCATCTTACCGGGACAGCTGAGCTCCTATAATTCACCCCTCCACTTT. This sequence encodes CASSILPGQLSSYNSPLHF.